Shown below are 21 T cell receptor beta chains from a single sample sequenced in a study of metastatic and nonmetastatic thyroid tumors. TCRdb re-called the PCR reads via MiXCR. Of thousands of clones in the sample, about two fifths are singletons; the top ten hold roughly two fifths. Until they underwent thyroid surgery, no patient had received any treatment. What was sequenced was tumor tissue. All receptors derive from a female donor with papillary thyroid cancer or a benign thyroid nodule (not recorded which). Some clones in this sample may be carry-over from other donors' samples.

This clone was observed a handful of times. The chain combines TRBV6-1 with TRBJ2-7; 10 bases line up with TRBD2. The ends lost 2 bases at V and 1 base at J; junction bases unmatched: 2. Germline V lookup: CDR1 MNHNS, CDR2 SASEGT. This CDR3 contains 15 residues. The CDR3 reads CASSERLAGSYEQYF. The CDR3 coding sequence is TGTGCCAGCAGTGAAAGACTAGCGGGTTCCTACGAGCAGTACTTC.

This chain uses TRBV7-3 with TRBJ1-1; no clear D. The CDR3 length is 15 residues. Trimming took off 0 bases at V and 1 base at J, with 9 bases between the two ends. Germline CDR1 reads SGHTA; CDR2 reads FQGTGA. The CDR3: CASSLTGSPNTEAFF. In nucleotides, the CDR3 is TGTGCCAGCAGCTTAACCGGGTCCCCGAACACTGAAGCTTTCTTT.

V gene TRBV13 combines with J gene TRBJ2-5; TRBD1 matches at 7 bases. V lost 5 bases and J lost 3; bases outside the gene matches: 6. The CDR3 is 14 residues long. Germline V gene lookup returns CDR1 PRHDT and CDR2 FYEKMQ (reference sequence). CDR3 loop: CASSLGTAKETQYF. The CDR3 DNA reads as TGTGCCAGCAGCCTCGGGACAGCCAAAGAGACCCAGTACTTC.

This clone showed up many times. V usage is TRBV2 and J usage is TRBJ1-5; D may be TRBD1 (6 bases). Germline loops: CDR1 SNHLY, CDR2 FYNNEI. V gave up 4 bases and J gave up 7 bases, with 20 bases separating them. The CDR3 sequence is 16 residues long. The CDR3 reads CASSGRTGRWGQPQHF. The CDR3 DNA follows: TGTGCCAGCAGTGGCCGTACAGGGAGGTGGGGACAGCCCCAGCATTTT.

The gene calls are TRBV18 and TRBJ1-6; no definite D call. The CDR3 has 12 residues. CDR1 is KGHSH and CDR2 is LQKENI in the germline V gene. V gave up 5 bases and J gave up 8 bases, with 7 bases separating them. The CDR3 coding sequence is TGTGCCAGCTCAGCCGGGGATTCACCCCTCCACTTT. Amino acids: CASSAGDSPLHF.

This sequence joins TRBV6-1 and TRBJ2-2; a weak D match, TRBD1 (6 bases). In germline, CDR1 is MNHNS, CDR2 SASEGT. V lost 6 bases and J lost 5, with 10 bases in between. The length of the CDR3 is 13 residues. CDR3 residues: CASRRTATGELFF. The CDR3 DNA reads as TGTGCCAGCAGGAGGACAGCGACCGGGGAGCTGTTTTTT.

The chain uses TRBV12-3 or TRBV12-4 and TRBJ2-7; tentative D call: TRBD1 (5 bases). The CDR3 is made up of 14 amino acids. V shed 2 bases and J shed 4 bases, with 12 bases lying between them. The DNA for the CDR3 is TGTGCCAGCAGTTTAACAGGTCCCCTTTACGAGCAGTACTTC. Protein: CASSLTGPLYEQYF.

The chain employs TRBV28 and TRBJ2-7; D tentatively fits TRBD1 or TRBD2 (5 bases each). V was trimmed by 6 bases and J by 7 bases, leaving 22 bases between them. This CDR3 contains 15 residues. The germline gives CDR1 MDHEN, CDR2 SYDVKM. This CDR3 reads CASSRLGAAPREQYF. The CDR3 coding sequence is TGTGCCAGCAGCCGCCTCGGGGCAGCCCCTAGGGAGCAGTACTTC.

Comments on this clone: A much larger clone lies a single base off, so this may be a read error. This sequence joins TRBV2 and TRBJ2-2; the D gene is possibly TRBD1 (5 bases). V was pared by 4 bases and J by 7 bases, with 16 bases between. CDR3 length: 15 residues. Germline V gives CDR1 SNHLY, CDR2 FYNNEI. CDR3 region: CASSVNGPRDGELFF. CDR3 bases: TGTGCCAGCAGTGTTAACGGTCCCAGGGACGGGGAGCTGTTTTTT.

This clone has more than one count but fewer than ten. The CDR3 region is CASSYSGQGNGELFF. CDR3 DNA: TGTGCCAGCAGTTACTCAGGACAGGGGAACGGGGAGCTGTTTTTT. This chain joins TRBV6-2 or TRBV6-3 and TRBJ2-2; 9 nucleotides agree with TRBD1. CDR1 MNHEY and CDR2 SVGEGT come from the germline V gene. After removal of 0 bases from V and 7 bases from J, the junction contained 3 bases not matched to a gene. The CDR3 covers 15 residues.

This chain joins TRBV7-3 and TRBJ2-5, with 7 bases fitting TRBD2. The ends lost 4 bases at V and 3 bases at J; junction bases unmatched: 8. CDR1 and CDR2 (germline): SGHTA, FQGTGA. The CDR3 runs 15 residues. The CDR3 reads CASSSMGLHEETQYF. DNA of the CDR3: TGTGCCAGCAGCTCGATGGGACTACATGAAGAGACCCAGTACTTC.

In this sample, this clone turned up many times. This sample also contains other DNA sequences that code for the same CDR3. The chain recombines TRBV7-8 with TRBJ1-5; 9 nucleotides agree with TRBD1. Per germline, CDR1 SGHVS and CDR2 FQNEAQ. The CDR3 covers 16 residues. After removal of 3 bases from V and 1 base from J, the junction contained 4 bases not matched to a gene. CDR3 in DNA: TGTGCCAGCAGCTTGACGGACAGGGGAAGCAATCAGCCCCAGCATTTT. It is translated as CASSLTDRGSNQPQHF.

This clone was counted between two and nine times. This chain joins TRBV28 and TRBJ1-2; a weak D match, TRBD1 (6 bases). Deletions cut 1 base from V and 0 bases from J, with 15 bases between. This CDR3 region has 17 residues. From germline, CDR1 is MDHEN and CDR2 SYDVKM. CDR3 protein: CASSLLSGSGANYGYTF. CDR3 nucleotide sequence: TGTGCCAGCAGTTTATTATCCGGGTCAGGGGCTAACTATGGCTACACCTTC.

The J gene is TRBJ1-4, the V gene TRBV6-1; 8 bases are a match to TRBD1. The CDR3 is 14 amino acids. Germline CDR1 reads MNHNS; CDR2 reads SASEGT. Trimming cost V 4 bases and J 5 bases; bases outside gene matches: 3. CDR3 protein: CASSAGQENEKLFF. The CDR3 coding sequence is TGTGCCAGCAGTGCGGGACAGGAAAATGAAAAACTGTTTTTT.

This clone was observed a few times. The genes are TRBV28 and TRBJ2-7; D is unresolved. This CDR3 has 13 residues. Between the trimmed V and J ends, which lost 5 bases and 5 bases, there was a span of 13 bases. Germline CDR1 and CDR2: MDHEN and SYDVKM. CDR3 loop: CASSPQELDEQYF. The CDR3 nucleotides are TGTGCCAGCAGTCCCCAGGAGCTCGACGAGCAGTACTTC.

J is TRBJ2-7 and V is TRBV28; 7 bases map to TRBD2. This CDR3 spans 16 amino acids. Germline loops: CDR1 MDHEN, CDR2 SYDVKM. Trimming took 4 bases from V and 7 from J; bases not matched to a gene: 16. The CDR3 protein is CASSYLGGSGLGEQYF. CDR3 coding DNA: TGTGCCAGCAGTTACCTGGGGGGGTCTGGGTTGGGAGAGCAGTACTTC.

This clone is medium-sized (0.01 to 0.1%) within its sample. J is TRBJ2-7 and V is TRBV7-2; weak D call: TRBD1 (5 bases). V lost 5 bases and J lost 2, with 16 bases in between. The CDR3 runs 15 residues. Germline CDR1 SGHTA, CDR2 FQGNSA. The CDR3 coding sequence is TGTGCCAGCAGCGTCAATCAGGGTAATCCCTACGAGCAGTACTTC. Its translation is CASSVNQGNPYEQYF.

This clone was counted a few times. The chain joins TRBV6-2 or TRBV6-3 to TRBJ2-1, with TRBD2 matching over 9 bases. Germline-derived CDR1 and CDR2 are MNHEY and SVGEGT. Trimming cost V 3 bases and J 7 bases; bases outside gene matches: 4. The CDR3 is made up of 14 amino acids. The CDR3 sequence is CASSYAGGLNEQFF. The CDR3 DNA follows: TGTGCCAGCAGTTATGCGGGAGGGCTTAATGAGCAGTTCTTC.

This clone was seen only a few times. The V call is TRBV6-1, the J call TRBJ1-1; the D gene is possibly TRBD1 (6 bases). This CDR3 is 14 amino acids long. CDR1 is MNHNS and CDR2 is SASEGT in the germline V gene. Trimming left V 5 bases short and J 6 bases short, with 16 bases between. CDR3 nucleotides: TGTGCCAGCAGTACCGGGGGGGCGGGACCTGAAGCTTTCTTT. It yields the protein CASSTGGAGPEAFF.

This clone was recorded a few times. The chain uses TRBV28 and TRBJ2-7; TRBD2 matches at 12 bases. With 4 bases clipped from V and 4 bases from J, the junction kept 8 bases outside the gene matches. This CDR3 has 16 amino acids. The germline V gene encodes CDR1 MDHEN and CDR2 SYDVKM. CDR3 sequence: CASSSPSGTSGYEQYF. Here the CDR3 DNA reads TGTGCCAGCAGTTCTCCTTCCGGGACTAGCGGGTACGAGCAGTACTTC.

This chain uses TRBV18 with TRBJ2-7, with no clear D. The germline CDR1 and CDR2 sequences are KGHSH and LQKENI. The CDR3 has 16 residues. Deletions cut 3 bases from V and 5 bases from J, with 20 bases between. The CDR3 DNA reads TGTGCCAGCTCACCGGGTCAGGCACTCGGGTCGGACGAGCAGTACTTC. Protein: CASSPGQALGSDEQYF. The full variable domain, rest sourced from reference TRBV18 and TRBJ2-7, is NAGVMQNPRHLVRRRGQEARLRCSPMKGHSHVYWYRQLPEEGLKFMVYLQKENIIDESGMPKERFSAEFPKEGPSILRIQQVVRGDSAAYFCASSPGQALGSDEQYFGPGTRLTVT.